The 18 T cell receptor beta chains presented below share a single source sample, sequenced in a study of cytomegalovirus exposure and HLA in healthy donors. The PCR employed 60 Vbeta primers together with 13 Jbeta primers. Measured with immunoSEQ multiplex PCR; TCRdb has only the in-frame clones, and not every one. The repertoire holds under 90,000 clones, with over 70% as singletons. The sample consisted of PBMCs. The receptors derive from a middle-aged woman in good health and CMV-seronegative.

The CDR3 loop reads CASSESTAGDREQYF. CDR3 DNA: TGCGCCAGCAGTGAGTCGACGGCAGGGGATCGCGAGCAGTACTTC. The V gene is TRBV10-2, the J gene TRBJ2-7; perhaps TRBD1 as D (6 bases). Germline V lookup: CDR1 WSHSY, CDR2 SAAADI. V was trimmed by 0 bases and J by 6 bases, leaving 15 bases between them. The CDR3 length is 15 residues.

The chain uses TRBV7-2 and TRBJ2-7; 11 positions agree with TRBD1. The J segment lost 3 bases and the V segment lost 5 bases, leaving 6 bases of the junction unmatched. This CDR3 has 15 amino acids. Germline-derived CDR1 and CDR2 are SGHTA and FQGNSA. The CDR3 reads CASSTRTGGVYEQYF. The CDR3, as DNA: TGTGCCAGCAGCACGCGGACAGGGGGCGTCTACGAGCAGTACTTC.

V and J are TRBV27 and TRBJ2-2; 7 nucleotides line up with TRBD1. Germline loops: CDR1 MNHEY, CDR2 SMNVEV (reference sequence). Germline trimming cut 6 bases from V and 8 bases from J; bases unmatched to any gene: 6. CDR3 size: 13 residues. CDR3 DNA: TGTGCCAGCAGCTGGACAGGTCTTGGGGAGCTGTTTTTT. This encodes CASSWTGLGELFF.

The CDR3 DNA reads as TGCGCCAGCAGCTCGGGCCCCCGGGGGGCCAATGAGCAGTTCTTC. Translation: CASSSGPRGANEQFF. V usage is TRBV5-1 and J usage is TRBJ2-1; maybe TRBD2 (7 bases). Trimming pared 3 bases from V and 6 bases from J, leaving 16 bases between. The CDR3 spans 15 residues. Germline-derived CDR1 and CDR2 are SGHRS and YFSETQ.

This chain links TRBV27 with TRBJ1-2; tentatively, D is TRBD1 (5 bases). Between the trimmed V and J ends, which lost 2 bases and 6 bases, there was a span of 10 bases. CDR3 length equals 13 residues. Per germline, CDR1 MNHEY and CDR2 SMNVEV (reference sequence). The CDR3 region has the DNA TGTGCCAGCAGTTTAGGGCAGGGCCATGGCTACACCTTC. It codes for CASSLGQGHGYTF.

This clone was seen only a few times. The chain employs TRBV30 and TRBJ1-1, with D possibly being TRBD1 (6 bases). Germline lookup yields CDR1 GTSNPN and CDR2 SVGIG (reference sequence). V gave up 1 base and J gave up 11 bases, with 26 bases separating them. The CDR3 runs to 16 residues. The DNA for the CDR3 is TGTGCCTGGAGTGAGGGGGTCAGTTGGACACCCCGCCAGGCTTTCTTT. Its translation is CAWSEGVSWTPRQAFF.

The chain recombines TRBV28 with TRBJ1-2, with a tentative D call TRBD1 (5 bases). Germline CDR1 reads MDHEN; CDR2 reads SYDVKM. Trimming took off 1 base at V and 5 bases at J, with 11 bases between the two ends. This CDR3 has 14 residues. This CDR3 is CASSLSQGSYGYTF. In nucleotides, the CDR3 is TGTGCCAGCAGTTTATCTCAGGGTAGTTATGGCTACACCTTC.

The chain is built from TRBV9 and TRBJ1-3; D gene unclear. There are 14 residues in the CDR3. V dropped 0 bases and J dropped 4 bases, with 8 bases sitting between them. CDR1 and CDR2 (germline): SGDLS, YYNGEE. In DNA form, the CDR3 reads TGTGCCAGCAGCGTAGGGCCAGAAGGAAACACCATATATTTT. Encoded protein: CASSVGPEGNTIYF.

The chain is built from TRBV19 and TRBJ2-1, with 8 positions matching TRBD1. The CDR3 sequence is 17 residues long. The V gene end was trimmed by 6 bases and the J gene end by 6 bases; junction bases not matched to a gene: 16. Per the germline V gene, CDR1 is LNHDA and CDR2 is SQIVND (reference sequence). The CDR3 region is CASSGRGLLLKINEQFF. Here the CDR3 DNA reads TGTGCCAGTAGCGGCAGGGGGCTGCTACTCAAAATCAATGAGCAGTTCTTC.

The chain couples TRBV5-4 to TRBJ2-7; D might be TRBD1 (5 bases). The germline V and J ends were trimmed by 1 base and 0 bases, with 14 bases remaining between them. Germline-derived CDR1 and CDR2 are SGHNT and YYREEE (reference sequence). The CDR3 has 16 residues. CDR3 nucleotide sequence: TGTGCCAGCAGCTTGTCACAGGATAAGAGCTCCTACGAGCAGTACTTC. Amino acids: CASSLSQDKSSYEQYF.

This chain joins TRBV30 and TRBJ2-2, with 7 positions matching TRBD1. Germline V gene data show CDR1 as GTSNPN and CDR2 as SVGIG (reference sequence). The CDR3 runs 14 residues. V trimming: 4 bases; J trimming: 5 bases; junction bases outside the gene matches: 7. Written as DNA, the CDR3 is TGTGCCTGGATGTGGGGACAGAAGACCGGGGAGCTGTTTTTT. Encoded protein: CAWMWGQKTGELFF.

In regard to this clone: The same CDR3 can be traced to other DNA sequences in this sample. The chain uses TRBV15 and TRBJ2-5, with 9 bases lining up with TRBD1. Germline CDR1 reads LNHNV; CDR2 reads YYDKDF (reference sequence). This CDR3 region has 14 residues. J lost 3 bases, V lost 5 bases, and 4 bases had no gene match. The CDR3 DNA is TGTGCCACCAGCCCGGGACAGGGCGAAGAGACCCAGTACTTC. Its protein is CATSPGQGEETQYF.

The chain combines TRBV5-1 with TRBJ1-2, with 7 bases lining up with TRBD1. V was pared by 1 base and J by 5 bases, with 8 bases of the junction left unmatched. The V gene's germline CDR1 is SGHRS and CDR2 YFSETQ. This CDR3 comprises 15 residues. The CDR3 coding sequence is TGCGCCAGCAGCTTGTTTCAGGGGGAATCGTATGGCTACACCTTC. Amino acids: CASSLFQGESYGYTF.

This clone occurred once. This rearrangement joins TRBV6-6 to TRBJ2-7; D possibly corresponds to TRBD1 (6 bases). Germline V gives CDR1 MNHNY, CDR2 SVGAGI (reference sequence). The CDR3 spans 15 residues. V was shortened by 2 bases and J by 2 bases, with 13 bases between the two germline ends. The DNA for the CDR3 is TGTGCCAGCAGTTACAGCAGCCGGGACACCTACGAGCAGTACTTC. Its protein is CASSYSSRDTYEQYF.

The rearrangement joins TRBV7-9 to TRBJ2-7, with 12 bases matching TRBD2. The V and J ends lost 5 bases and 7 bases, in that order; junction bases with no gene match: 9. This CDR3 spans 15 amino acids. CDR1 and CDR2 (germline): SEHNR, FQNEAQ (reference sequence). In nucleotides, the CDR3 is TGTGCCAGCAGCCCCCGGACTAGCGGGAAGGGGGAGCAGTACTTC. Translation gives CASSPRTSGKGEQYF.

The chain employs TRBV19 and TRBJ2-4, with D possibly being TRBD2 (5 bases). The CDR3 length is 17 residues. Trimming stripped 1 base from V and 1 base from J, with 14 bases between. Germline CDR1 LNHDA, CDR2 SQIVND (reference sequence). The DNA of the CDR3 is TGTGCCAGTAGTATAGCGGCAGGTTCGGGGGCCAAAAACATTCAGTACTTC. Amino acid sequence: CASSIAAGSGAKNIQYF. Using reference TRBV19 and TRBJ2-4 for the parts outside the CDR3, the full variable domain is DGGITQSPKYLFRKEGQNVTLSCEQNLNHDAMYWYRQDPGQGLRLIYYSQIVNDFQKGDIAEGYSVSREKKESFPLTVTSAQKNPTAFYLCASSIAAGSGAKNIQYFGAGTRLSVL.

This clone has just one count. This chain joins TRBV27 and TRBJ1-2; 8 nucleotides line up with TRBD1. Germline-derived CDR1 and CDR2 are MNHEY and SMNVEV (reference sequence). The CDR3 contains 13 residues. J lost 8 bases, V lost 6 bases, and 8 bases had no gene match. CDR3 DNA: TGTGCCAGCAGCCTAGGACAGGGCGTGGGCTACACCTTC. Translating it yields CASSLGQGVGYTF.

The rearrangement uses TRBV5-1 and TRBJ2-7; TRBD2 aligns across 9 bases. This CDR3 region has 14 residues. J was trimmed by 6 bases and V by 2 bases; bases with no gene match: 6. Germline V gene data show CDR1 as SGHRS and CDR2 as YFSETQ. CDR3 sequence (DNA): TGCGCCAGCAGCTTAAGGACTAGCGACGGCGAGCAGTACTTC. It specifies CASSLRTSDGEQYF.